What follows are 17 T cell receptor beta chains derived from one specimen sequenced in a study of blood T cells in healthy people across ages. Together with a sample-barcoded 5' primer, a J-beta primer mix was included in a second PCR lasting about 7 to 12 cycles. TCRdb independently ran MiXCR on the 5' RACE reads; one entry per CDR3 protein. Among 1.5 million to 2 million distinct CDR3 sequences listed, about 50% were seen once. The sample was blood. The receptor source for this set is a woman in her forties in good health.

This chain connects TRBV7-2 to TRBJ2-5; 12 bases match TRBD2. The V and J ends lost 5 bases and 13 bases, in that order; junction bases with no gene match: 5. Germline loops: CDR1 SGHTA, CDR2 FQGNSA. The CDR3 sequence is 12 residues long. CDR3 loop: CASSASSGGAYF. The CDR3 nucleotides are TGTGCCAGCAGCGCTTCTAGCGGGGGGGCGTACTTC.

V usage is TRBV20-1 and J usage is TRBJ1-2; D is perhaps TRBD1 (6 bases). Trimming removed 3 bases from V and 2 bases from J, with 7 bases in between. The CDR3 has 12 amino acids. CDR1 DFQATT and CDR2 SNEGSKA come from the germline V gene (reference sequence). CDR3 coding DNA: TGCAGTGCTAGTACAGGGAACTATGGCTACACCTTC. This encodes CSASTGNYGYTF.

V and J are TRBV28 and TRBJ2-1; D uncertain. CDR1 MDHEN and CDR2 SYDVKM come from the germline V gene. The CDR3 consists of 9 residues. Trimming removed 8 bases at V and 9 bases at J, with 5 bases between. The CDR3 protein is CASGSEQFF. CDR3 in DNA: TGTGCCAGCGGTAGTGAGCAGTTCTTC.

The chain carries TRBV9 and TRBJ2-2; D is perhaps TRBD1 (5 bases). The V end was cut by 0 bases, the J end by 6 bases, with 9 bases between. Germline V lookup: CDR1 SGDLS, CDR2 YYNGEE. This CDR3 has 14 amino acids. CDR3 amino acids: CASSVGGGSGELFF. As DNA, the CDR3 is TGTGCCAGCAGCGTAGGGGGCGGCTCCGGGGAGCTGTTTTTT.

J is TRBJ1-6 and V is TRBV6-2 or TRBV6-3; D gene unclear. Trimming pared 3 bases from V and 10 bases from J, leaving 7 bases between. Germline V gene data show CDR1 as MNHEY and CDR2 as SVGEGT. This CDR3 region has 12 residues. CDR3 DNA sequence: TGTGCCAGCAGTTATCACCCCTCACCCCTCCACTTT. It translates to CASSYHPSPLHF.

This clonotype was observed many times. The gene calls are TRBV12-3 or TRBV12-4 and TRBJ2-1; the match to TRBD2 covers 14 bases. This CDR3 comprises 17 residues. J gave up 4 bases and V 4 bases, and 6 bases lay outside the gene matches. This CDR3 reads CASSWGLAGVLYNEQFF. Written as DNA, the CDR3 is TGTGCCAGCAGTTGGGGACTAGCGGGGGTTCTATACAATGAGCAGTTCTTC.

The chain joins TRBV7-2 to TRBJ2-7, with TRBD1 as a possible D gene (5 bases). Germline-derived CDR1 and CDR2 are SGHTA and FQGNSA. V lost 3 bases and J lost 1, with 13 bases in between. CDR3 size: 15 residues. The CDR3 here is CASSLGSDRSYEQYF. CDR3 nucleotides: TGTGCCAGCAGCTTGGGCAGTGACAGATCCTACGAGCAGTACTTC. Drawing the rest from reference TRBV7-2 and TRBJ2-7, the complete variable domain is GAGVSQSPSNKVTEKGKDVELRCDPISGHTALYWYRQSLGQGLEFLIYFQGNSAPDKSGLPSDRFSAERTGGSVSTLTIQRTQQEDSAVYLCASSLGSDRSYEQYFGPGTRLTVT.

Only a few counts were recorded for this clonotype. The V and J genes are TRBV24-1 and TRBJ1-2; D call uncertain. The germline V gene has CDR1 KGHDR and CDR2 SFDVKD. Trimming took off 7 bases at V and 3 bases at J, with 17 bases between the two ends. There are 15 residues in the CDR3. The CDR3 coding sequence is TGTGCCACCAGCCTCGGGGAACCGTCGCACTATGGCTACACCTTC. As protein: CATSLGEPSHYGYTF.

The chain's CDR3 is CASCREGADTQYF. In nucleotides, the CDR3 is TGTGCCAGCTGCCGGGAGGGGGCAGATACGCAGTATTTT. This chain uses TRBV11-2 with TRBJ2-3; 8 bases agree with TRBD2. This CDR3 contains 13 residues. Germline V gene sequence: CDR1 SGHAT, CDR2 FQNNGV. Trimming cost V 8 bases and J 4 bases; bases outside gene matches: 5. Supplemented by reference TRBV11-2 and TRBJ2-3, the full variable domain reads EAGVAQSPRYKIIEKRQSVAFWCNPISGHATLYWYQQILGQGPKLLIQFQNNGVVDDSQLPKDRFSAERLKGVDSTLKIQPAKLEDSAVYLCASCREGADTQYFGPGTRLTVL.

The J gene is TRBJ2-7, the V gene TRBV6-2 or TRBV6-3, with 9 nucleotides matching TRBD1. There are 14 residues in the CDR3. After removal of 6 bases from V and 4 bases from J, the junction contained 7 bases not matched to a gene. The germline gives CDR1 MNHEY, CDR2 SVGEGT. The CDR3 region has the DNA TGTGCCAGCAGAGAGGGACAGGGAGGTTACGAGCAGTACTTC. Protein: CASREGQGGYEQYF.

This sequence joins TRBV2 and TRBJ2-5; D might be TRBD2 (6 bases). This CDR3 has 15 residues. In germline, CDR1 is SNHLY, CDR2 FYNNEI. V dropped 7 bases and J dropped 5 bases, with 20 bases sitting between them. The CDR3 sequence: CASKVEGLSFETQYF. The CDR3, as DNA: TGTGCCAGCAAGGTGGAGGGGTTAAGTTTCGAGACCCAGTACTTC. The variable domain in full, completed from reference TRBV2 and TRBJ2-5, reads EPEVTQTPSHQVTQMGQEVILRCVPISNHLYFYWYRQILGQKVEFLVSFYNNEISEKSEIFDDQFSVERPDGSNFTLKIRSTKLEDSAMYFCASKVEGLSFETQYFGPGTRLLVL.

This clonotype showed up just a few times. V and J are TRBV28 and TRBJ2-7, with D uncertain. Germline-derived CDR1 and CDR2 are MDHEN and SYDVKM. Between the trimmed V and J ends, which lost 7 bases and 2 bases, there was a span of 9 bases. This CDR3 has 12 amino acids. The CDR3 nucleotides read TGTGCCAGCACTGTCGATCCCTACGAGCAGTACTTC. Its translation is CASTVDPYEQYF. Variable domain in full (rest from reference TRBV28 and TRBJ2-7): DVKVTQSSRYLVKRTGEKVFLECVQDMDHENMFWYRQDPGLGLRLIYFSYDVKMKEKGDIPEGYSVSREKKERFSLILESASTNQTSMYLCASTVDPYEQYFGPGTRLTVT.

The rearrangement joins TRBV5-1 to TRBJ2-5, with 9 bases lining up with TRBD2. Gene TRBJ2-7 matches the end of the DNA better, so the J call may be wrong. The germline CDR1 and CDR2 sequences are SGHRS and YFSETQ. The CDR3 totals 16 residues. Here the CDR3 reads CASSLDTGGRASEQYF. The CDR3, as DNA: TGCGCCAGCAGCTTGGATACCGGCGGGAGGGCTAGCGAGCAGTACTTC.

V usage is TRBV6-2 or TRBV6-3 and J usage is TRBJ2-1, with TRBD2 identical over 7 bases. J lost 8 bases, V lost 2 bases, and 9 bases had no gene match. Germline CDR1 is MNHEY and CDR2 is SVGEGT. The CDR3 sequence is 15 residues long. Here the CDR3 DNA reads TGTGCCAGCAGTTACCCCCTCAGCGGGGTCGATGAGCAGTTCTTC. It encodes CASSYPLSGVDEQFF.

The V and J genes are TRBV7-9 and TRBJ2-7; D is tentatively TRBD1 or TRBD2 (5 bases each). The CDR3 sequence is 14 residues long. Germline values: CDR1 SEHNR, CDR2 FQNEAQ (reference sequence). Trimming cost V 6 bases and J 2 bases, with 14 bases left between them. DNA for the CDR3: TGTGCCAGCAGTTCCCGGGACGCCGCCTACGAGCAGTACTTC. This translates into CASSSRDAAYEQYF.

This clonotype was observed a handful of times. The rearrangement uses TRBV11-2 and TRBJ1-2; tentative D call: TRBD1 (5 bases). V was clipped by 4 bases and J by 7 bases, with 13 bases between them. The CDR3 has 13 residues. CDR1 is SGHAT and CDR2 is FQNNGV in the germline V gene. CDR3 in amino acids: CASSSRGYGGYTF. In DNA form, the CDR3 reads TGTGCCAGCAGCTCGCGGGGGTATGGTGGCTACACCTTC.

With regard to this clonotype: The junction shows a germline mismatch at one end, possibly a read error. CDR3 sequence: CASSLGQSPTITGGYTF. CDR3 nucleotide sequence: TGTGCCAGCAGCCTAGGACAGTCCCCAACTATAACTGGGGGCTACACCTTC. This chain connects TRBV13 to TRBJ1-2, with D possibly TRBD1 on 6 matching bases. The CDR3 sequence is 17 residues long. Germline CDR1 is PRHDT and CDR2 is FYEKMQ (reference sequence). Using reference TRBV13 and TRBJ1-2 for the parts outside the CDR3, the full variable domain is AAGVIQSPRHLIKEKRETATLKCYPIPRHDTVYWYQQGPGQDPQFLISFYEKMQSDKGSIPDRFSAQQFSDYHSELNMSSLELGDSALYFCASSLGQSPTITGGYTFGSGTRLTVV.